The rows below give T cell receptor beta chains drawn from one sample of a study of cytomegalovirus exposure and HLA in healthy donors. Measured with immunoSEQ multiplex PCR; TCRdb has only the in-frame clones, and not every one. This sample has approximately 300,000 clones, with roughly four fifths found just once. Sequencing was done on a sample of PBMCs. These receptors all stem from a woman aged 40-49 years in good health and CMV-seropositive. Both conserved end residues are part of each CDR3. A D gene is named only where the DNA matches it firmly. Some rows mark clone size as missing; the rest say once, few, many or name a class of expanded clone.

d_call: TRBD2; clone_size: -; j_call: TRBJ2-3; v_call: TRBV27; cdr3_aa: CASRYLAGGPAGTQYF; cdr3_nt: TGTGCCAGCAGGTACCTAGCGGGGGGGCCGGCGGGTACGCAGTATTTT
d_call: -; clone_size: -; j_call: TRBJ2-1; v_call: TRBV9; cdr3_aa: CASSTNPGVPRSNEQFF; cdr3_nt: TGTGCCAGCAGCACTAACCCGGGGGTCCCACGGAGCAATGAGCAGTTCTTC
d_call: TRBD2; clone_size: -; j_call: TRBJ2-2; v_call: TRBV10-3; cdr3_aa: CAISQTSGNTGELFF; cdr3_nt: TGTGCCATCAGTCAGACTAGCGGCAACACCGGGGAGCTGTTTTTT
d_call: TRBD1; clone_size: -; j_call: TRBJ2-6; v_call: TRBV27; cdr3_aa: CASSLRATGWDSTRGANVLTF; cdr3_nt: TGTGCCAGCAGTTTAAGGGCGACAGGGTGGGACAGCACTCGAGGGGCCAACGTCCTGACTTTC
d_call: -; clone_size: -; j_call: TRBJ2-1; v_call: TRBV30; cdr3_aa: CAWTQGYEQFF; cdr3_nt: TGTGCCTGGACCCAGGGCTATGAGCAGTTCTTC
d_call: -; clone_size: -; j_call: TRBJ1-2; v_call: TRBV11-3; cdr3_aa: CASSPDPGIGYGYTF; cdr3_nt: TGTGCCAGCAGCCCCGACCCGGGGATCGGCTATGGCTACACCTTC
d_call: TRBD1; clone_size: -; j_call: TRBJ1-6; v_call: TRBV2; cdr3_aa: CASSEANRDRGRDSPLHF; cdr3_nt: TGTGCCAGCAGTGAAGCGAATCGGGACAGGGGGCGGGATTCACCCCTCCACTTT
d_call: TRBD1; clone_size: -; j_call: TRBJ1-5; v_call: TRBV10-3; cdr3_aa: CAISDLTGVNQPQHF; cdr3_nt: TGTGCCATCAGTGATTTAACAGGGGTCAATCAGCCCCAGCATTTT
d_call: TRBD1; clone_size: -; j_call: TRBJ1-5; v_call: TRBV7-9; cdr3_aa: CASSFSGTGGQPQHF; cdr3_nt: TGTGCCAGCAGCTTTTCCGGGACAGGGGGCCAGCCCCAGCATTTT
d_call: -; clone_size: -; j_call: TRBJ2-7; v_call: TRBV19; cdr3_aa: CASSKGLIYEQYF; cdr3_nt: TGTGCCAGTAGTAAGGGACTGATTTACGAGCAGTACTTC
d_call: -; clone_size: -; j_call: TRBJ1-4; v_call: TRBV7-8; cdr3_aa: CASSMGGATNEKLFF; cdr3_nt: TGTGCCAGCAGCATGGGGGGGGCAACTAATGAAAAACTGTTTTTT
d_call: TRBD2; clone_size: -; j_call: TRBJ2-3; v_call: TRBV11-2; cdr3_aa: CASSFLAGSTDTQYF; cdr3_nt: TGTGCCAGCAGCTTCCTAGCGGGAAGCACAGATACGCAGTATTTT
d_call: -; clone_size: -; j_call: TRBJ2-3; v_call: TRBV29-1; cdr3_aa: CSVEDRGSDTQYF; cdr3_nt: TGCAGCGTTGAAGATAGGGGCTCAGATACGCAGTATTTT
d_call: -; clone_size: -; j_call: TRBJ2-6; v_call: TRBV2; cdr3_aa: CASSEESPQVAGANGLTF; cdr3_nt: TGTGCCAGCAGTGAAGAGTCCCCACAGGTCGCTGGGGCCAACGGCCTGACTTTC
d_call: -; clone_size: -; j_call: TRBJ1-2; v_call: TRBV7-6; cdr3_aa: CASSSPAVPGGYTF; cdr3_nt: TGTGCCAGCAGCTCCCCCGCGGTGCCCGGCGGCTACACCTTC
d_call: -; clone_size: -; j_call: TRBJ2-3; v_call: TRBV11-3; cdr3_aa: CASSSGGTSTDTQYF; cdr3_nt: TGTGCCAGCAGTTCTGGCGGAACTAGCACAGATACGCAGTATTTT
d_call: -; clone_size: -; j_call: TRBJ2-5; v_call: TRBV10-3; cdr3_aa: CAISEKGETQYF; cdr3_nt: TGTGCCATCAGTGAGAAGGGGGAGACCCAGTACTTC
d_call: -; clone_size: -; j_call: TRBJ2-1; v_call: TRBV6-4; cdr3_aa: CASSDSFGGEQFF; cdr3_nt: TGTGCCAGCAGTGACTCTTTCGGTGGTGAGCAGTTCTTC
d_call: -; clone_size: once; j_call: TRBJ1-3; v_call: TRBV28; cdr3_aa: CASSRMTGSGNTIYF; cdr3_nt: TGTGCCAGCAGTCGTATGACAGGTTCTGGAAACACCATATATTTT
d_call: TRBD2; clone_size: few; j_call: TRBJ2-3; v_call: TRBV6-4; cdr3_aa: CASKGPGGRVADTDTQYF; cdr3_nt: TGTGCCAGCAAGGGGCCGGGAGGTCGGGTAGCGGACACAGATACGCAGTATTTT
d_call: TRBD1; clone_size: -; j_call: TRBJ2-1; v_call: TRBV18; cdr3_aa: CASSQLGTGYGDEQFF; cdr3_nt: TGTGCCAGCTCACAACTAGGGACAGGGTACGGCGATGAGCAGTTCTTC
d_call: -; clone_size: -; j_call: TRBJ1-2; v_call: TRBV28; cdr3_aa: CASRPWDNINYGYTF; cdr3_nt: TGTGCCAGCAGGCCCTGGGACAACATTAACTATGGCTACACCTTC
d_call: -; clone_size: -; j_call: TRBJ2-5; v_call: TRBV7-9; cdr3_aa: CASSFGAGQETQYF; cdr3_nt: TGTGCCAGCAGCTTTGGAGCGGGCCAAGAGACCCAGTACTTC
d_call: -; clone_size: -; j_call: TRBJ1-5; v_call: TRBV30; cdr3_aa: CAWSVRDSNQPQHF; cdr3_nt: TGTGCCTGGAGTGTACGGGATAGCAATCAGCCCCAGCATTTT
d_call: -; clone_size: -; j_call: TRBJ1-5; v_call: TRBV27; cdr3_aa: CASSLFGGNQPQHF; cdr3_nt: TGTGCCAGCAGTTTATTTGGGGGGAATCAGCCCCAGCATTTT
d_call: TRBD2; clone_size: -; j_call: TRBJ2-3; v_call: TRBV28; cdr3_aa: CASTSASREADTQYF; cdr3_nt: TGTGCCAGCACGTCGGCTAGCCGGGAGGCAGATACGCAGTATTTT
d_call: TRBD2; clone_size: once; j_call: TRBJ2-3; v_call: TRBV7-8; cdr3_aa: CASSLEHSGSTDTQYF; cdr3_nt: TGTGCCAGCAGCTTAGAACATAGCGGGAGCACAGATACGCAGTATTTT
d_call: TRBD1; clone_size: few; j_call: TRBJ1-1; v_call: TRBV27; cdr3_aa: CASSRETGGFTEAFF; cdr3_nt: TGTGCCAGCAGTAGGGAGACAGGGGGGTTCACTGAAGCTTTCTTT
d_call: -; clone_size: few; j_call: TRBJ1-2; v_call: TRBV19; cdr3_aa: CASTTSRTDLQTYTF; cdr3_nt: TGTGCCAGTACTACTTCTCGAACAGATCTTCAAACCTACACCTTC
d_call: TRBD1; clone_size: -; j_call: TRBJ1-2; v_call: TRBV30; cdr3_aa: CAWAGGRGYGYTF; cdr3_nt: TGTGCCTGGGCAGGGGGCCGGGGCTATGGCTACACCTTC
d_call: TRBD1; clone_size: once; j_call: TRBJ2-7; v_call: TRBV6-5; cdr3_aa: CASSYRGTGAYEQYF; cdr3_nt: TGTGCCAGCAGTTACCGCGGGACAGGGGCCTACGAGCAGTACTTC
d_call: TRBD2; clone_size: -; j_call: TRBJ2-1; v_call: TRBV7-3; cdr3_aa: CASSNRTSGNNEQFF; cdr3_nt: TGTGCCAGCAGCAACAGGACTAGCGGGAACAATGAGCAGTTCTTC
d_call: TRBD2; clone_size: -; j_call: TRBJ2-7; v_call: TRBV19; cdr3_aa: CASRNSGRSPEQYF; cdr3_nt: TGTGCCAGTAGAAATAGCGGGAGATCCCCCGAGCAGTACTTC
d_call: -; clone_size: few; j_call: TRBJ2-7; v_call: TRBV6-1; cdr3_aa: CATQGASSYEQYF; cdr3_nt: TGTGCCACCCAAGGGGCTAGCTCCTACGAGCAGTACTTC
d_call: TRBD1; clone_size: -; j_call: TRBJ1-3; v_call: TRBV30; cdr3_aa: CAWSETGSSGNTIYF; cdr3_nt: TGTGCCTGGAGCGAGACAGGGAGCTCTGGAAACACCATATATTTT
d_call: TRBD2; clone_size: once; j_call: TRBJ2-1; v_call: TRBV5-4; cdr3_aa: CASSLGGSGRRNEQFF; cdr3_nt: TGTGCCAGCAGCTTGGGGGGTAGCGGGAGGAGGAATGAGCAGTTCTTC
d_call: TRBD1; clone_size: -; j_call: TRBJ2-2; v_call: TRBV5-1; cdr3_aa: CASSLDLLTGALGGLTGELFF; cdr3_nt: TGCGCCAGCAGCTTGGACCTCTTGACAGGGGCTTTGGGTGGTTTGACCGGGGAGCTGTTTTTT
d_call: -; clone_size: -; j_call: TRBJ2-6; v_call: TRBV5-4; cdr3_aa: CASSLDLVAGANGLTF; cdr3_nt: TGTGCCAGCAGCTTGGATTTGGTAGCTGGGGCCAACGGCCTGACTTTC
d_call: -; clone_size: few; j_call: TRBJ1-2; v_call: TRBV6-6; cdr3_aa: CASSYKGLGYGYTF; cdr3_nt: TGTGCCAGCAGTTACAAGGGGTTGGGGTATGGCTACACCTTC
d_call: -; clone_size: -; j_call: TRBJ2-1; v_call: TRBV27; cdr3_aa: CASSVLFREQFF; cdr3_nt: TGTGCCAGCAGTGTCCTCTTCCGGGAGCAGTTCTTC
d_call: TRBD2; clone_size: -; j_call: TRBJ2-3; v_call: TRBV6-5; cdr3_aa: CASSSLAGGMTDTQYF; cdr3_nt: TGTGCCAGCAGTTCCCTAGCGGGAGGGATGACAGATACGCAGTATTTT